This TCR beta chain came from a study of CD8 T cells in ankylosing spondylitis. This clonotype was seen repeatedly, ten times or more. Its antigen is undetermined. Findings and limits, study-wide: Characteristic, it appeared, of ankylosing spondylitis blood was a TCR beta motif of about eight highly homologous variants.

The CDR3 covers 15 residues. The germline V and J ends were trimmed by 4 bases and 4 bases, with 16 bases remaining between them. Germline CDR1 and CDR2: MNHEY and SVGEGT. TCRdb called the 5' RACE reads again in MiXCR, with one record for every CDR3 protein. The profile shows 500,000 or so distinct CDR3 sequences, over 4% of them singletons. The TCR comes from a male donor with ankylosing spondylitis. This chain connects TRBV6-2 or TRBV6-3 to TRBJ1-2; TRBD1 is a possible D gene (6 bases). The sample was blood, either unsorted or a sorted T cell fraction (not recorded which). In DNA, the CDR3 is TGTGCCAGCAGTTTCTTCAGGACAGCCACCTATGGCTACACCTTC. Its protein is CASSFFRTATYGYTF.